This T cell receptor (beta chain) was observed in a study of OX40 agonist ivuxolimab in advanced cancers. At the level of the study: Clinicians treated patients with ivuxolimab, an agonistic anti-OX40 (CD134) antibody. Study-level results: People who partly responded at 0.1-3.0 mg/kg had some of the least clonal expansion seen.

A word on this clone: The antigen remains unidentified. The junction departs from germline at one end; a sequencing error may be responsible.

This CDR3 contains 14 residues. CDR1 and CDR2 from the germline V gene are SNHLY and FYNNEI. Using immunoSEQ multiplex PCR, the repertoire was profiled, and TCRdb retains in-frame clones only, with some absent. The data hold more than 45,000 clones, with almost 90% observed a single time. The sequence was obtained from an adult with an advanced solid tumor such as melanoma, head and neck, liver or kidney cancer. Sequenced material: CD4+ or CD8+ T cells sorted from blood, taken in a trial of the OX40 agonist ivuxolimab. This chain joins TRBV2 and TRBJ1-5; TRBD1 matches at 7 bases. The CDR3: CASSVLTGDQSQHF. DNA of the CDR3: TGTGCCAGCAGTGTTCTTACAGGGGATCAGTCCCAGCATTTT.